The next 9 T cell receptor beta chains were all read from a single sample in a study of shared clonotypes between healthy human individuals. Data came from immunoSEQ multiplex PCR; TCRdb stores just in-frame clones and leaves some out. The table shows around 1.1 million clones, with around 82% occurring only once. The source material was memory CD4+ T cells from PBMCs. Noted subset: CD45RA-negative fraction. Receptor source: a man between 18 and 29 years old in good health. Some clones in this sample may be carry-over from other donors' samples.

V gene TRBV28 combines with J gene TRBJ2-7; D is perhaps TRBD2 (5 bases). V lost 3 bases, J lost 3 bases, and 15 bases lay in between. Germline loops: CDR1 MDHEN, CDR2 SYDVKM. This CDR3 spans 15 amino acids. The CDR3 sequence is CASSFPARLYYEQYF. In nucleotides, the CDR3 is TGTGCCAGCAGTTTCCCAGCAAGACTATACTACGAGCAGTACTTC. Variable domain in full (rest from reference TRBV28 and TRBJ2-7): DVKVTQSSRYLVKRTGEKVFLECVQDMDHENMFWYRQDPGLGLRLIYFSYDVKMKEKGDIPEGYSVSREKKERFSLILESASTNQTSMYLCASSFPARLYYEQYFGPGTRLTVT.

This chain joins TRBV6-1 and TRBJ2-7; 8 bases agree with TRBD1. Trimming took 4 bases from V and 2 from J; bases not matched to a gene: 4. CDR3 length equals 14 residues. Germline lookup yields CDR1 MNHNS and CDR2 SASEGT. CDR3 region: CASSVRDRTYEQYF. The CDR3 nucleotides read TGTGCCAGCAGTGTTCGGGACAGGACCTACGAGCAGTACTTC.

The V and J genes are TRBV6-1 and TRBJ1-1; 7 positions match TRBD1. The V gene end was trimmed by 3 bases and the J gene end by 2 bases; junction bases not matched to a gene: 3. The length of the CDR3 is 14 residues. Germline V gives CDR1 MNHNS, CDR2 SASEGT. CDR3 nucleotides: TGTGCCAGCAGTGAGGGACAGTATAACACTGAAGCTTTCTTT. Its protein is CASSEGQYNTEAFF.

A note on this clone: A clone one base away is much larger, so this may be a read error. The rearrangement links TRBV2 to TRBJ2-1; 10 bases are a match to TRBD2. The CDR3 covers 15 residues. The V gene's germline CDR1 is SNHLY and CDR2 FYNNEI. V lost 6 bases, J lost 2 bases, and 4 bases stayed unmatched. The CDR3 DNA is TGTGCCAGCAGACGGACTAGCGGAACCTACAATGAGCAGTTCTTC. Protein: CASRRTSGTYNEQFF.

This clone was seen a few times. The chain has TRBV10-2 and TRBJ1-2; D remains unclear. Germline CDR1 is WSHSY and CDR2 is SAAADI. Trimming stripped 0 bases from V and 3 bases from J, with 5 bases between. The CDR3 has 13 residues. The CDR3 DNA follows: TGCGCCAGCAGTGAGTCGGTGGACTATGGCTACACCTTC. Translating gives CASSESVDYGYTF.

The V call is TRBV28, the J call TRBJ1-1; no clear D gene. Looked up from germline, CDR1 is MDHEN and CDR2 is SYDVKM. Trimming stripped 6 bases from V and 8 bases from J, with 16 bases between. CDR3 length: 13 residues. The CDR3 nucleotides are TGTGCCAGCAGCCCGCGGGGATTTGGAGAAGCTTTCTTT. Protein: CASSPRGFGEAFF.

This chain connects TRBV18 to TRBJ1-3; TRBD1 matches at 10 bases. The CDR3 contains 14 residues. V was clipped by 3 bases and J by 9 bases; unmatched bases: 5. CDR1 is KGHSH and CDR2 is LQKENI in the germline V gene. This CDR3 is CASSPRDRGVTIYF. In DNA form, the CDR3 reads TGTGCCAGCTCACCCCGGGACAGGGGAGTCACCATATATTTT. The whole variable domain, remainder taken from reference TRBV18 and TRBJ1-3, is NAGVMQNPRHLVRRRGQEARLRCSPMKGHSHVYWYRQLPEEGLKFMVYLQKENIIDESGMPKERFSAEFPKEGPSILRIQQVVRGDSAAYFCASSPRDRGVTIYFGEGSWLTVV.

The rearrangement uses TRBV2 and TRBJ2-2; tentative D call: TRBD2 (6 bases). CDR3 size: 16 residues. Germline CDR1 SNHLY, CDR2 FYNNEI. V lost 5 bases, J lost 2 bases, and 15 bases lay in between. CDR3 sequence: CASSRLGETNTGELFF. The CDR3 DNA follows: TGTGCCAGCAGTCGACTAGGGGAAACAAACACCGGGGAGCTGTTTTTT.

The chain uses TRBV5-4 and TRBJ1-1; 7 nucleotides match TRBD1. Germline loops: CDR1 SGHNT, CDR2 YYREEE (reference sequence). With 4 bases clipped from V and 5 bases from J, the junction kept 14 bases outside the gene matches. The CDR3 has 16 amino acids. CDR3 sequence: CASSKGDRLLRTEAFF. The DNA for the CDR3 is TGTGCCAGCAGCAAAGGGGACAGATTATTACGGACTGAAGCTTTCTTT. Variable domain in full (rest from reference TRBV5-4 and TRBJ1-1): ETGVTQSPTHLIKTRGQQVTLRCSSQSGHNTVSWYQQALGQGPQFIFQYYREEENGRGNFPPRFSGLQFPNYSSELNVNALELDDSALYLCASSKGDRLLRTEAFFGQGTRLTVV.